The sequence of this T cell receptor (beta chain) was determined in a study of response to subunit inactivated influenza vaccine. Each CDR3 protein is one row after TCRdb ran MiXCR on the RT-PCR reads. Among 300,000 to 350,000 distinct CDR3 sequences listed, approximately 20% were seen once. Study outcomes and limitations: There was a suggestion from the authors that each seasonal influenza vaccination recruits few new T cells.

A word on this clonotype: No antigen is known for it.

The V gene's germline CDR1 is MGHRA and CDR2 YSYEKL. V was clipped by 7 bases and J by 0 bases; unmatched bases: 15. The CDR3 extends over 19 amino acids. The TCR sequence derives from a man aged 50 to 69 who received an inactivated influenza vaccine. The sequencing here drew on PBMCs from blood, taken about 20 months after vaccination. The chain links TRBV4-1 to TRBJ2-1; TRBD2 aligns across 10 bases. The CDR3 nucleotides read TGCGCCAGCACCTTGGGGGAAGCGGGGGGGAAGAGCTCCTACAATGAGCAGTTCTTC. Translation: CASTLGEAGGKSSYNEQFF.